This passage covers 9 T cell receptor beta chains from one sample sequenced in a study of blood T cell repertoires in COVID-19. Measured with immunoSEQ multiplex PCR; TCRdb has only the in-frame clones, and not every one. The table has roughly 440,000 clones, 88% seen once; the top ten hold roughly an eighth. Input material: peripheral blood. These receptors all stem from a woman aged 45 to 65 with COVID-19, enrolled during active disease.

The chain uses TRBV24-1 and TRBJ2-7, with 8 bases lining up with TRBD1. The CDR3 is 15 residues long. V lost 3 bases, J lost 7 bases, and 10 bases stayed unmatched. In germline, CDR1 is KGHDR, CDR2 SFDVKD. The CDR3 here is CATSDPGTGVGEQYF. Here the CDR3 DNA reads TGTGCCACCAGTGATCCCGGGACAGGCGTCGGTGAGCAGTACTTC.

V gene TRBV5-1 combines with J gene TRBJ2-2, with 8 nucleotides matching TRBD1. The junction had 18 bases not matched to a gene; V was cut back by 6 bases and J by 8 bases. This CDR3 has 17 residues. The germline V gene encodes CDR1 SGHRS and CDR2 YFSETQ. The CDR3 sequence is CASTHNPGQAKNGELFF. The CDR3 DNA reads TGCGCCAGCACCCATAACCCGGGACAGGCTAAAAATGGGGAGCTGTTTTTT.

The CDR3 region is CAWSRQGYTGELFF. CDR3 DNA sequence: TGTGCCTGGAGTCGGCAGGGGTACACCGGGGAGCTGTTTTTT. V gene TRBV30 combines with J gene TRBJ2-2; tentatively, D is TRBD1 (6 bases). Germline CDR1 and CDR2: GTSNPN and SVGIG (reference sequence). V gave up 2 bases and J gave up 3 bases, with 10 bases separating them. This CDR3 comprises 14 residues.

The chain is built from TRBV30 and TRBJ1-5, with D possibly TRBD1 on 5 matching bases. This CDR3 has 13 residues. Germline lookup yields CDR1 GTSNPN and CDR2 SVGIG (reference sequence). Trimming stripped 5 bases from V and 4 bases from J, with 12 bases between. The CDR3 DNA sequence: TGTGCCTGGGGGGACGGGGGGAATCAGCCCCAGCATTTT. Its protein is CAWGDGGNQPQHF.

The chain uses TRBV14 and TRBJ1-1; weak D call: TRBD1 (5 bases). This CDR3 is built from 15 residues. Looked up from germline, CDR1 is SGHDN and CDR2 is FVKESK. V was cut by 1 base and J by 0 bases, with 9 bases left in between. CDR3 amino acids: CASSQVRGMNTEAFF. CDR3 sequence (DNA): TGTGCCAGCAGCCAAGTAAGGGGTATGAACACTGAAGCTTTCTTT.

The chain couples TRBV5-1 to TRBJ2-3; TRBD1 agrees at 7 bases. CDR1 SGHRS and CDR2 YFSETQ come from the germline V gene. The J segment lost 1 base and the V segment lost 2 bases, leaving 1 base of the junction unmatched. The CDR3 spans 14 residues. The chain's CDR3 is CASSLQGRTDTQYF. CDR3 in DNA: TGCGCCAGCAGCTTACAGGGGCGCACAGATACGCAGTATTTT.

The chain couples TRBV5-1 to TRBJ1-2; 9 bases align to TRBD1. Germline CDR1 SGHRS, CDR2 YFSETQ. J was trimmed by 7 bases and V by 4 bases; bases with no gene match: 5. The CDR3 totals 13 residues. The chain's CDR3 is CASSVTGGGGYTF. The DNA for the CDR3 is TGCGCCAGCAGCGTTACAGGGGGCGGTGGCTACACCTTC.

The J gene is TRBJ1-6, the V gene TRBV5-1; maybe TRBD1 (6 bases). The CDR3 has 15 residues. The V gene lost 4 bases and the J gene lost 0 bases, with 8 bases spanning the gap. The germline V gene has CDR1 SGHRS and CDR2 YFSETQ. CDR3 DNA: TGCGCCAGCAGCCCACAGGGCTCCTATAATTCACCCCTCCACTTT. This translates into CASSPQGSYNSPLHF.

In this sample, this clone turned up a few times. The chain recombines TRBV7-3 with TRBJ1-6, with 10 bases fitting TRBD1. The CDR3 contains 17 residues. The V gene end was trimmed by 5 bases and the J gene end by 1 base; junction bases not matched to a gene: 5. Germline values: CDR1 SGHTA, CDR2 FQGTGA. The CDR3 is CASSLWTGGSYNSPLHF. CDR3 DNA sequence: TGTGCCAGCAGCCTGTGGACAGGGGGGTCCTATAATTCACCCCTCCACTTT.